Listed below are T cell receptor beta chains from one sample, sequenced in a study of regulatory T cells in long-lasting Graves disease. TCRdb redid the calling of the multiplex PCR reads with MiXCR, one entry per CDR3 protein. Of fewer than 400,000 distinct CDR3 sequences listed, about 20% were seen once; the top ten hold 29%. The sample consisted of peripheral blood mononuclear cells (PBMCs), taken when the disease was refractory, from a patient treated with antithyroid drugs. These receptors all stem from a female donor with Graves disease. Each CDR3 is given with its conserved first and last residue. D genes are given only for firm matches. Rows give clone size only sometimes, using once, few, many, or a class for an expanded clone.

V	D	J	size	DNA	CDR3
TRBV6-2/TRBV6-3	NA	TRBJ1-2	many	TGTGCCAGCAGTTACTCGAGTTGGGGAGAGGATGGCTACACCTTC	CASSYSSWGEDGYTF
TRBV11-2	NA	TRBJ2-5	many	TGTGCCAGCAGCTCCCCCTTGGGGATACTCCAAGAGACCCAGTACTTC	CASSSPLGILQETQYF
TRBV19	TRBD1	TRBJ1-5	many	TGTGCCAGCAGCACAGGGGGCTATAGCAATCAGCCCCAGCATTTT	CASSTGGYSNQPQHF
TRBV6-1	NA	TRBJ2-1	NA	TGTGCCAGCAAAGGAGGGTACAATGAGCAGTTCTTC	CASKGGYNEQFF
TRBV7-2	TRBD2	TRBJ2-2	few	TGTGCCAGCAGCGGTAGCGGGGGGGCCGGGGAGCTGTTTTTT	CASSGSGGAGELFF
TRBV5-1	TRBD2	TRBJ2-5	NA	TGCGCCAGCAGCCCCGGGACTAGCCAACCGAAGACCCAGTACTTC	CASSPGTSQPKTQYF
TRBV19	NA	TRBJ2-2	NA	TGTGCCAGTAGAAGCGCGGAGTGGGGAACCGGGGAGCTGTTTTTT	CASRSAEWGTGELFF
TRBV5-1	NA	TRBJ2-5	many	TGCGCCAGCAGCTTGTTTGCGGTTCCTGGCGAGACCCAGTACTTC	CASSLFAVPGETQYF
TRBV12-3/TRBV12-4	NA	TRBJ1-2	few	TGTGCCAGCGCCCCCCCTCCCGTCTATGGCTACACCTTC	CASAPPPVYGYTF
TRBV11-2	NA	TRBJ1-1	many	TGTGCCAGCAGTCTGAACAGGGAGAGGACTGAAGCTTTCTTT	CASSLNRERTEAFF
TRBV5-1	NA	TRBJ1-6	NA	TGCGCCAGCAGCTTGGATGGGGTTGTAAATTCACCCCTCCACTTT	CASSLDGVVNSPLHF
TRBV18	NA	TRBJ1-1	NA	TGTGCCAGCTCACCATTACTGAACACTGAAGCTTTCTTT	CASSPLLNTEAFF
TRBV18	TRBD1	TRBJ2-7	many	TGTGCCAGCGTCGGGACAGGGGTCGAGCAGTACTTC	CASVGTGVEQYF
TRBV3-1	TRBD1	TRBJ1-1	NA	TGTGCCAGCAGCCAAGAGTGGACAGGAGCGAACACTGAAGCTTTCTTT	CASSQEWTGANTEAFF
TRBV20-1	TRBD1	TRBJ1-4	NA	TGCAGTGCTAGAGCTGGGAGGGGGCTTGGCAGTGAAAAACTGTTTTTT	CSARAGRGLGSEKLFF
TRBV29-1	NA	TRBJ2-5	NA	TGCAGCGTTGAAGATGGGGGCTCTGGCGAGACCCAGTACTTC	CSVEDGGSGETQYF